A single sample is the source of the 23 T cell receptor beta chains below, sequenced in a study of CD4+ T cells in melanoma. Only in-frame clones appear in the TCRdb table, and some are missing; sequencing was by immunoSEQ multiplex PCR. In the table there are some 9,700 clones, around 69% of which are singletons. The sequencing sample was made of tumor tissue. All receptors come from a human donor with melanoma.

V gene TRBV19 combines with J gene TRBJ1-1; D may be TRBD1 (6 bases). The CDR3 sequence is 15 residues long. The germline gives CDR1 LNHDA, CDR2 SQIVND (reference sequence). The V end lost 5 bases, the J end lost 8 bases, and 21 bases lay between the germline ends. In DNA form, the CDR3 reads TGTGCCAGTAGTGGACACAGGGAGGCGTTCGGCGAAGCTTTCTTT. Its translation: CASSGHREAFGEAFF.

The V gene is TRBV18, the J gene TRBJ1-2; the D is unclear. CDR1 and CDR2 from the germline V gene are KGHSH and LQKENI. There are 17 residues in the CDR3. V was trimmed by 2 bases and J by 1 base, leaving 17 bases between them. The CDR3 bases are TGTGCCAGCTCACCATCCTCCGGAGGGAGGAGTAACTATGGCTACACCTTC. Amino acids: CASSPSSGGRSNYGYTF.

V and J are TRBV7-8 and TRBJ2-5; the D gene is possibly TRBD2 (5 bases). Germline values: CDR1 SGHVS, CDR2 FQNEAQ. V dropped 5 bases and J dropped 0 bases, with 13 bases sitting between them. CDR3 length equals 15 residues. The CDR3 sequence: CASSPSGFYQETQYF. As DNA, the CDR3 is TGTGCCAGCAGCCCAAGCGGCTTCTACCAAGAGACCCAGTACTTC. Complete variable domain (other parts from reference TRBV7-8 and TRBJ2-5): GAGVSQSPRYKVAKRGQDVALRCDPISGHVSLFWYQQALGQGPEFLTYFQNEAQLDKSGLPSDRFFAERPEGSVSTLKIQRTQQEDSAVYLCASSPSGFYQETQYFGPGTRLLVL.

The chain's CDR3 is CASSFRTVSNYEQYF. Written as DNA, the CDR3 is TGTGCCAGCAGCTTTAGGACGGTATCGAACTACGAGCAGTACTTC. The chain carries TRBV11-3 and TRBJ2-7; D not resolved. Germline CDR1 reads SGHNT; CDR2 reads YENEEA. CDR3 length: 15 amino acids. V lost 3 bases and J lost 3, with 15 bases in between.

This chain links TRBV7-9 with TRBJ2-3; 7 nucleotides line up with TRBD2. The V segment lost 4 bases and the J segment 2 bases; nucleotides outside the gene matches: 6. Germline CDR1 SEHNR, CDR2 FQNEAQ (reference sequence). This CDR3 comprises 15 residues. The CDR3 DNA follows: TGTGCCAGCAGCTCGCCGGGGGGAGACACAGATACGCAGTATTTT. Encoded protein: CASSSPGGDTDTQYF.

This clone was seen a single time. This rearrangement joins TRBV7-3 to TRBJ2-2; 9 positions agree with TRBD2. V lost 5 bases, J lost 8 bases, and 9 bases stayed unmatched. This CDR3 is built from 15 residues. Germline values: CDR1 SGHTA, CDR2 FQGTGA. Here the CDR3 reads CASSKRGGAAGELFF. Here the CDR3 DNA reads TGTGCCAGCAGCAAACGCGGGGGGGCAGCTGGGGAGCTGTTTTTT.

The chain has TRBV2 and TRBJ2-5; the D gene is possibly TRBD1 (5 bases). The length of the CDR3 is 13 residues. In germline, CDR1 is SNHLY, CDR2 FYNNEI. Trimming stripped 6 bases from V and 2 bases from J, with 10 bases between. The CDR3: CASSADRQETQYF. In DNA, the CDR3 is TGTGCCAGCAGCGCCGACAGACAAGAGACCCAGTACTTC. The variable domain in full, with the rest retrieved from reference TRBV2 and TRBJ2-5, is EPEVTQTPSHQVTQMGQEVILRCVPISNHLYFYWYRQILGQKVEFLVSFYNNEISEKSEIFDDQFSVERPDGSNFTLKIRSTKLEDSAMYFCASSADRQETQYFGPGTRLLVL.

The J gene is TRBJ1-1, the V gene TRBV2, with no clear D. This CDR3 is built from 13 residues. V was pared by 8 bases and J by 4 bases, with 14 bases between. Looked up from germline, CDR1 is SNHLY and CDR2 is FYNNEI. Here the CDR3 DNA reads TGTGCCAGCCTTCGGGTTGAATTCACTGAAGCTTTCTTT. It specifies CASLRVEFTEAFF.

V gene TRBV4-1 combines with J gene TRBJ2-1; TRBD2 matches 11 bases. The CDR3 is 16 amino acids. Trimming cost V 0 bases and J 9 bases; bases outside gene matches: 7. The germline CDR1 and CDR2 sequences are MGHRA and YSYEKL. CDR3 DNA sequence: TGCGCCAGCAGCCAAGATAACCTAGCGGGGGGTACTGAGCAGTTCTTC. Translation gives CASSQDNLAGGTEQFF.

The chain uses TRBV6-9 and TRBJ1-1, with 8 nucleotides matching TRBD1. Germline V CDR1 and CDR2: MNHGY, SVAAGI. The CDR3 sequence is 16 residues long. V lost 6 bases and J lost 1; bases outside the gene matches: 10. CDR3 region: CASSRDRGPRNTEAFF. CDR3 in DNA: TGTGCCAGCAGCCGCGACAGGGGCCCTAGGAACACTGAAGCTTTCTTT.

The chain is built from TRBV6-5 and TRBJ2-7; D may match TRBD1 or TRBD2 (5 bases each). Trimming stripped 5 bases from V and 6 bases from J, with 20 bases between. The length of the CDR3 is 15 residues. The germline gives CDR1 MNHEY, CDR2 SVGAGI. The CDR3 loop is CASSVSGAGFSEQYF. For the CDR3, the DNA is TGTGCCAGCAGTGTCTCCGGGGCAGGCTTCTCCGAGCAGTACTTC.

The chain uses TRBV27 and TRBJ1-2; D unclear. CDR1 is MNHEY and CDR2 is SMNVEV in the germline V gene (reference sequence). V was cut by 6 bases and J by 8 bases, with 16 bases left in between. The CDR3 is 13 amino acids. As DNA, the CDR3 is TGTGCCAGCAGCAACCCGTTAATAGGAGGCTACACCTTC. It encodes CASSNPLIGGYTF.

This clone was counted between two and nine times. The J gene is TRBJ2-2, the V gene TRBV6-7; either TRBD1 or TRBD2 may fit D (6 bases each). TRBV6-7 is noted as an ORF with a role that remains uncertain. This CDR3 region has 14 residues. V was trimmed by 10 bases and J by 1 base, leaving 13 bases between them. This CDR3 is CATTGRGNTGELFF. In DNA form, the CDR3 reads TGTGCCACCACAGGGCGGGGGAACACCGGGGAGCTGTTTTTT.

This clone is medium-sized by share. The chain links TRBV10-3 to TRBJ2-7; D perhaps matches TRBD2 (6 bases). In germline, CDR1 is ENHRY, CDR2 SYGVKD. V was cut by 7 bases and J by 0 bases, with 10 bases left in between. There are 13 residues in the CDR3. The CDR3 DNA is TGTGCCATCAATGCGGGGAGCTCCTACGAGCAGTACTTC. This sequence encodes CAINAGSSYEQYF.

The chain combines TRBV21-1 with TRBJ2-3; the listed D gene, TRBD1, was not tested against the DNA. TRBV21-1 is listed as a pseudogene. CDR3 length: 14 amino acids. The CDR3 protein is CASSTNRVADTQYF. The CDR3 DNA follows: TGTGCCAGCAGCACCAACAGGGTAGCAGATACGCAGTATTTT.

The chain links TRBV19 to TRBJ2-1; 13 bases are a match to TRBD2. Germline V gene lookup returns CDR1 LNHDA and CDR2 SQIVND (reference sequence). CDR3 length: 14 amino acids. J lost 7 bases, V lost 6 bases, and 3 bases had no gene match. The CDR3 bases are TGTGCCAGTAGGGGGACTAGCGGGGCGAATGAGCAGTTCTTC. Translating it yields CASRGTSGANEQFF.

The rearrangement uses TRBV14 and TRBJ1-2; D possibly corresponds to TRBD1 (6 bases). The CDR3 consists of 14 residues. Germline lookup yields CDR1 SGHDN and CDR2 FVKESK. V was cut by 1 base and J by 8 bases, with 14 bases left in between. The DNA of the CDR3 is TGTGCCAGCAGCCAAGCCTTCGGGGGGGCGGGCTACACCTTC. Its translation is CASSQAFGGAGYTF.

The chain couples TRBV27 to TRBJ2-6; D is possibly TRBD2 (6 bases). The ends were cut back, 10 bases at V and 3 bases at J, with 10 bases in the middle. Germline V gives CDR1 MNHEY, CDR2 SMNVEV (reference sequence). This CDR3 is built from 13 residues. CDR3 coding DNA: TGTGCCACACGGGGGTTTGGGGCCAACGTCCTGACTTTC. This translates into CATRGFGANVLTF.

The chain recombines TRBV6-6 with TRBJ2-5, with 8 bases lining up with TRBD2. Germline V CDR1 and CDR2: MNHNY, SVGAGI (reference sequence). The V and J ends lost 10 bases and 3 bases, in that order; junction bases with no gene match: 13. The CDR3 has 15 amino acids. Here the CDR3 reads CATTGFGGAEETQYF. Here the CDR3 DNA reads TGTGCCACTACTGGCTTCGGGGGGGCTGAAGAGACCCAGTACTTC.

The chain has TRBV5-1 and TRBJ2-2; D tentatively fits TRBD1 or TRBD2 (6 bases each). CDR1 and CDR2 from the germline V gene are SGHRS and YFSETQ. V dropped 1 base and J dropped 6 bases, with 10 bases sitting between them. The CDR3 extends over 14 amino acids. CDR3: CASSLRGAPGELFF. The CDR3 DNA reads TGCGCCAGCAGCTTGAGGGGGGCTCCCGGGGAGCTGTTTTTT. The whole variable domain, filled in from reference TRBV5-1 and TRBJ2-2, reads KAGVTQTPRYLIKTRGQQVTLSCSPISGHRSVSWYQQTPGQGLQFLFEYFSETQRNKGNFPGRFSGRQFSNSRSEMNVSTLELGDSALYLCASSLRGAPGELFFGEGSRLTVL.

The chain recombines TRBV6-1 with TRBJ1-6, with unresolved D. The length of the CDR3 is 13 residues. V lost 2 bases and J 6 bases, leaving 5 bases between the germline ends. Germline V gives CDR1 MNHNS, CDR2 SASEGT. CDR3 sequence (DNA): TGTGCCAGCAGTGAACGGGGTAATTCACCCCTCCACTTT. Protein product: CASSERGNSPLHF.

The chain is built from TRBV11-3 and TRBJ2-7, with a tentative D call TRBD1 (6 bases). Trimming left V 2 bases short and J 3 bases short, with 14 bases between. CDR1 SGHNT and CDR2 YENEEA come from the germline V gene. This CDR3 region has 15 residues. The CDR3 DNA reads as TGTGCCAGCAGCTTATTCCCAGGGGATCGCTACGAGCAGTACTTC. Translation gives CASSLFPGDRYEQYF. Combining the CDR3 with reference TRBV11-3 and TRBJ2-7 gives the whole variable domain EAGVVQSPRYKIIEKKQPVAFWCNPISGHNTLYWYLQNLGQGPELLIRYENEEAVDDSQLPKDRFSAERLKGVDSTLKIQPAELGDSAVYLCASSLFPGDRYEQYFGPGTRLTVT.

The J gene is TRBJ2-2, the V gene TRBV11-2; perhaps TRBD1 as D (5 bases). CDR1 and CDR2 (germline): SGHAT, FQNNGV. V was shortened by 6 bases and J by 4 bases, with 12 bases between the two germline ends. CDR3 length equals 14 residues. The CDR3 nucleotides read TGTGCCAGCAGTTCACAGGTCGGCACCGGGGAGCTGTTTTTT. Encoded protein: CASSSQVGTGELFF.